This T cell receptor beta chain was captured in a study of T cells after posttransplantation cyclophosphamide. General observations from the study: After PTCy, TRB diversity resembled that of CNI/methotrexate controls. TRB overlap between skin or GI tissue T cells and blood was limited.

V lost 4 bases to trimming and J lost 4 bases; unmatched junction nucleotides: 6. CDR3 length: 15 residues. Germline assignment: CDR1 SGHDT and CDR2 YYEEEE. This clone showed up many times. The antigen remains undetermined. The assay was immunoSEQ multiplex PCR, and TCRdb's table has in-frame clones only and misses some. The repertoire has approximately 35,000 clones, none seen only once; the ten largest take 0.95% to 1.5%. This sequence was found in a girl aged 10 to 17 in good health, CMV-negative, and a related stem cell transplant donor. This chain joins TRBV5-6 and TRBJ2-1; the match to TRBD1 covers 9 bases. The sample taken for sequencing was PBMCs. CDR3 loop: CASSPGQGSYNEQFF. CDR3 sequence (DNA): TGTGCCAGCAGCCCGGGACAGGGCTCTTACAATGAGCAGTTCTTC.